Listed here are 5 T cell receptor beta chains from one sample, sequenced in a study of cytomegalovirus exposure and HLA in healthy donors. PCR used 60 Vbeta primers and 13 Jbeta primers. The protocol was immunoSEQ multiplex PCR, while the TCRdb copy is restricted to in-frame clones and leaves out a portion. The data show fewer than 140,000 clones, roughly four fifths seen once. Sequenced: PBMCs. These receptors all come from a male donor in good health and CMV-seropositive.

The chain employs TRBV30 and TRBJ2-5; 13 bases map to TRBD2. This CDR3 is 14 amino acids long. V dropped 3 bases and J dropped 5; count of bases not matched to a gene: 3. Germline values: CDR1 GTSNPN, CDR2 SVGIG (reference sequence). This CDR3 reads CAWSGLAGAETQYF. The DNA for the CDR3 is TGTGCCTGGAGCGGACTAGCGGGAGCGGAGACCCAGTACTTC.

The rearrangement joins TRBV7-3 to TRBJ2-7; weak D call: TRBD1 (6 bases). V lost 5 bases and J 0 bases, leaving 23 bases between the germline ends. CDR1 and CDR2 (germline): SGHTA, FQGTGA. The CDR3 has 18 amino acids. For the CDR3, the DNA is TGTGCCAGCAGCCCGCCACCCCAGAGGGGGTCGATCTCCTACGAGCAGTACTTC. This codes for CASSPPPQRGSISYEQYF.

The CDR3 DNA follows: TGTGCCAGCAGTGAAGCCGGACAGGGGGCTTATTTAGCGGGAGGAGGGGACGAGCAGTACTTC. Amino acids: CASSEAGQGAYLAGGGDEQYF. This chain connects TRBV6-1 to TRBJ2-7, with a tentative D call TRBD1 (11 bases). The CDR3 covers 21 residues. V gave up 0 bases and J gave up 5 bases, with 32 bases separating them. Looked up from germline, CDR1 is MNHNS and CDR2 is SASEGT.

The rearrangement links TRBV27 to TRBJ1-5; no reliable D call. The V end was cut by 5 bases, the J end by 4 bases, with 9 bases between. This CDR3 region has 13 residues. Per germline, CDR1 MNHEY and CDR2 SMNVEV (reference sequence). For the CDR3, the DNA is TGTGCCAGCAGTATTCGGGTGAATCAGCCCCAGCATTTT. Amino acids: CASSIRVNQPQHF.

The chain combines TRBV7-2 with TRBJ2-3, with TRBD2 as a possible D gene (6 bases). Germline CDR1 SGHTA, CDR2 FQGNSA. V was pared by 6 bases and J by 2 bases, with 12 bases between. The CDR3 contains 14 residues. The CDR3 is CASSPGGFTDTQYF. The DNA for the CDR3 is TGTGCCAGCAGTCCCGGGGGATTCACAGATACGCAGTATTTT.